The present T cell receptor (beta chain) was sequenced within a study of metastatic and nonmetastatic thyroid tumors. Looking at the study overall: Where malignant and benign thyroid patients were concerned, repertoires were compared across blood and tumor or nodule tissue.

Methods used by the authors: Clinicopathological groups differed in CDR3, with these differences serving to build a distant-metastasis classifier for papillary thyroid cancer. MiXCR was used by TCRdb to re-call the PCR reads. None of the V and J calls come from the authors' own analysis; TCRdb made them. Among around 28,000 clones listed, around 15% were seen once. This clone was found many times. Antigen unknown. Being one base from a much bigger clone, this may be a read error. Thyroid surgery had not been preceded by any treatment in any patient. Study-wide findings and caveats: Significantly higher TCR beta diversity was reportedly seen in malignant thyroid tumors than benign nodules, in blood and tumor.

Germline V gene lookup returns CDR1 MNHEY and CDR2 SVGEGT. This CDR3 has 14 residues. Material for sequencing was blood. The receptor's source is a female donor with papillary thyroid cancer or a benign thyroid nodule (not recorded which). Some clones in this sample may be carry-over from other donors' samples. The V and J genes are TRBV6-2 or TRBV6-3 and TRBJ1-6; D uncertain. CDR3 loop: CATSDPRDNSPLRF. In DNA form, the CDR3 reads TGTGCCACCTCGGACCCCCGGGATAATTCACCCCTCCGCTTT.